The next 13 T cell receptor beta chains were all read from a single sample in a study of graft-versus-host responses after intestinal transplantation listed by TCRdb under 2021. The library was generated by the immunoSEQ multiplex PCR assay. The table was pulled from immuneACCESS by TCRdb, which kept in-frame rearrangements only. Such tables lose some clones; where checked, under half of the loss comes from unresolved V genes, and the rest has no known cause. Within this sample are some 96,000 clones, with 90% of them counted one time only. Roughly 15% of the sample is taken by the ten largest. This specimen was PBMCs, taken 450 to 480 days after intestinal transplant. The source is a human patient who received an intestinal transplant, so some T cells may come from the graft donor.

The V and J genes are TRBV6-6 and TRBJ1-1, with a possible D match to TRBD1 (5 bases). Germline V gives CDR1 MNHNY, CDR2 SVGAGI (reference sequence). V shed 5 bases and J shed 1 base, with 8 bases lying between them. The CDR3 extends over 13 amino acids. The CDR3 nucleotides are TGTGCCAGCAGTGACAGACCGAACACTGAAGCTTTCTTT. Translation gives CASSDRPNTEAFF.

CDR3 coding DNA: TGTGCCAGTACCCCCCTGGGGGCCTTCTCCTACAATGAGCAGTTCTTC. Encoded protein: CASTPLGAFSYNEQFF. The chain links TRBV9 to TRBJ2-1, with TRBD1 as a possible D gene (6 bases). Germline V lookup: CDR1 SGDLS, CDR2 YYNGEE. CDR3 length: 16 amino acids. Trimming took off 8 bases at V and 0 bases at J, with 18 bases between the two ends.

This sequence joins TRBV4-1 and TRBJ2-1; 10 nucleotides match TRBD2. Germline CDR1 MGHRA, CDR2 YSYEKL. With 0 bases clipped from V and 12 bases from J, the junction kept 5 bases outside the gene matches. The CDR3 length is 14 residues. The CDR3 sequence is CASSQEQRGGPQFF. The CDR3 DNA sequence: TGCGCCAGCAGCCAAGAACAGCGGGGGGGCCCGCAGTTCTTC.

The chain combines TRBV7-9 with TRBJ2-5; TRBD1 is a possible D gene (6 bases). V dropped 5 bases and J dropped 2 bases, with 12 bases sitting between them. The germline V gene has CDR1 SEHNR and CDR2 FQNEAQ (reference sequence). The CDR3 has 14 residues. In DNA form, the CDR3 reads TGTGCCAGCAGCCCTAGACAGGCGCAAGAGACCCAGTACTTC. The encoded protein is CASSPRQAQETQYF.

The CDR3 coding sequence is TGTGCCAGCAGGAGAGACACAGGGAACTCTGGAAACACCATATATTTT. The encoded protein is CASRRDTGNSGNTIYF. The chain combines TRBV2 with TRBJ1-3; D possibly corresponds to TRBD1 (6 bases). Germline-derived CDR1 and CDR2 are SNHLY and FYNNEI. CDR3 size: 16 residues. Trimming stripped 6 bases from V and 0 bases from J, with 15 bases between.

The genes are TRBV29-1 and TRBJ1-1; tentatively, D is TRBD1 (5 bases). From germline, CDR1 is SQVTM and CDR2 ANQGSEA. Between the trimmed V and J ends, which lost 5 bases and 0 bases, there was a span of 10 bases. This CDR3 is built from 13 residues. CDR3 sequence (DNA): TGCAGCGTTTCGGGGCAGCTGAACACTGAAGCTTTCTTT. Its protein product is CSVSGQLNTEAFF.

About this clone itself: The junction does not match germline at one end; this may be a read error. CDR3 bases: TGTACCAGCAGGCGCTATAGCAATCAGCCCCAGCATTTT. This encodes CTSRRYSNQPQHF. The V and J genes are TRBV6-5 and TRBJ1-5; D call uncertain. Germline lookup yields CDR1 MNHEY and CDR2 SVGAGI. This CDR3 has 13 residues.

The chain is built from TRBV5-1 and TRBJ1-1, with unresolved D. CDR1 and CDR2 (germline): SGHRS, YFSETQ. The length of the CDR3 is 13 residues. V was trimmed by 2 bases and J by 1 base, leaving 6 bases between them. The CDR3 coding sequence is TGCGCCAGCAGCTTTCCGGGGAACACTGAAGCTTTCTTT. Encoded protein: CASSFPGNTEAFF. Supplemented by reference TRBV5-1 and TRBJ1-1, the full variable domain reads KAGVTQTPRYLIKTRGQQVTLSCSPISGHRSVSWYQQTPGQGLQFLFEYFSETQRNKGNFPGRFSGRQFSNSRSEMNVSTLELGDSALYLCASSFPGNTEAFFGQGTRLTVV.

The gene calls are TRBV29-1 and TRBJ1-1, with unresolved D. This CDR3 region has 11 residues. The V and J ends lost 2 bases and 0 bases respectively, with 1 base between them. Germline V gene sequence: CDR1 SQVTM, CDR2 ANQGSEA. The CDR3: CSVELNTEAFF. As DNA, the CDR3 is TGCAGCGTTGAACTGAACACTGAAGCTTTCTTT.

This chain uses TRBV2 with TRBJ2-7, with TRBD2 identical over 7 bases. Germline-derived CDR1 and CDR2 are SNHLY and FYNNEI. The CDR3 loop spans 15 amino acids. V lost 6 bases and J lost 3; bases outside the gene matches: 11. CDR3 in amino acids: CASSLQWDYSYEQYF. CDR3 sequence (DNA): TGTGCCAGCAGCCTACAGTGGGACTACAGCTACGAGCAGTACTTC.

The V call is TRBV10-2, the J call TRBJ2-5; no clear D. V was cut by 0 bases and J by 5 bases, with 7 bases left in between. CDR3 size: 13 residues. Germline CDR1 and CDR2: WSHSY and SAAADI. The CDR3 is CASSESIWETQYF. In nucleotides, the CDR3 is TGCGCCAGCAGTGAGTCGATTTGGGAGACCCAGTACTTC.

The chain is built from TRBV7-3 and TRBJ2-7; 9 bases are a match to TRBD1. V was pared by 5 bases and J by 2 bases, with 7 bases of the junction left unmatched. CDR1 is SGHTA, CDR2 FQGTGA, per germline. The CDR3 is 15 residues long. The CDR3 sequence: CASSTGTGTPYEQYF. CDR3 nucleotide sequence: TGTGCCAGCAGCACCGGGACAGGGACCCCCTACGAGCAGTACTTC.

The V call is TRBV19, the J call TRBJ1-1; D is perhaps TRBD1 (5 bases). The V gene lost 3 bases and the J gene lost 2 bases, with 10 bases spanning the gap. Germline CDR1 LNHDA, CDR2 SQIVND (reference sequence). CDR3 size: 14 residues. In nucleotides, the CDR3 is TGTGCCAGTAGTATCGGGGGATTTAACACTGAAGCTTTCTTT. Translation gives CASSIGGFNTEAFF. The entire variable domain, with the rest obtained from reference TRBV19 and TRBJ1-1, is as follows: DGGITQSPKYLFRKEGQNVTLSCEQNLNHDAMYWYRQDPGQGLRLIYYSQIVNDFQKGDIAEGYSVSREKKESFPLTVTSAQKNPTAFYLCASSIGGFNTEAFFGQGTRLTVV.